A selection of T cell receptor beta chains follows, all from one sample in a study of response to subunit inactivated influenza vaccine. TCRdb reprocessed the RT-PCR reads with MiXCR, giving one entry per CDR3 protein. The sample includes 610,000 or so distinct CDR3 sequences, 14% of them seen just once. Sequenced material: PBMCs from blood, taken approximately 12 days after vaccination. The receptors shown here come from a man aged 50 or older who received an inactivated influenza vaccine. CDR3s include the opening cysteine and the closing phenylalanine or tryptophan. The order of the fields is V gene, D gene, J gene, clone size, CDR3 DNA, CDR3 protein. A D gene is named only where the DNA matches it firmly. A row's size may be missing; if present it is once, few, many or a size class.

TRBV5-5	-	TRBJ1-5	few	TGTGCCAGCAGCTTGGGAAACACCAATCAGCCCCAGCATTTT	CASSLGNTNQPQHF
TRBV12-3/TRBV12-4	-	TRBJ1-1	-	TGTGCCAGCAGTTTAGGAGGGGCTGGGGCTGAAGCTTTCTTT	CASSLGGAGAEAFF
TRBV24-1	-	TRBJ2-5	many	TGTGCCACCAGTGAAAACGGGAACCAAGAGACCCAGTACTTC	CATSENGNQETQYF
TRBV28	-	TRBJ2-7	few	TGTGCCAGCACCTTAGGTACGGGACGGGTCCGAGATCGGGACTTC	CASTLGTGRVRDRDF
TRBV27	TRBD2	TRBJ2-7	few	TGTGCCAGCAGTTTGGGGAGGGGAGTTTCCTACGAGCAGTACTTC	CASSLGRGVSYEQYF
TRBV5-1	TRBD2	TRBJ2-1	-	TGCGCCAGCAGCTTTAGTACCGGGAGGGCCGGTATTGAGCAGTTCTTC	CASSFSTGRAGIEQFF
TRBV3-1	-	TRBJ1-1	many	TGTGCCAGCGGGCGGGGGGACACTGAAGCTTTCTTT	CASGRGDTEAFF
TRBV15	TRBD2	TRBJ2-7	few	TGTGCCACCAGCAGGGGACTAGCGGGAGGGTCTATTTACGAGCAGTACTTC	CATSRGLAGGSIYEQYF
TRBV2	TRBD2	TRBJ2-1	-	TGTGCCAGCAGAAAAGCGGGAGGAGGCTACAATGAGCAGTTCTTC	CASRKAGGGYNEQFF
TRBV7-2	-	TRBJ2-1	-	TGTGCCAGCAGCCAAAGGGGGAGGGCCGGGAATGAGCAGTTCTTC	CASSQRGRAGNEQFF